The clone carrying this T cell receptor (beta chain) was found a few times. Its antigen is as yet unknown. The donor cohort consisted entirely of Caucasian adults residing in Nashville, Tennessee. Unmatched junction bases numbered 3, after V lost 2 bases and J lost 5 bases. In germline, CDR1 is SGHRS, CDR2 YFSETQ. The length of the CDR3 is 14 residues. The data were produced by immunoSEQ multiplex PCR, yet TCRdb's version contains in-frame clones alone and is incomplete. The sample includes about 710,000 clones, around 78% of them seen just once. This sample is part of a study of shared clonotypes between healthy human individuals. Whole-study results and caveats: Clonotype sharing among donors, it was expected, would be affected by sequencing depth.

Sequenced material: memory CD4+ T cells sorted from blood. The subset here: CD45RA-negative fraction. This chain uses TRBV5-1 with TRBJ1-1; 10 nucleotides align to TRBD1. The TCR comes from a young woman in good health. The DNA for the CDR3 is TGCGCCAGCAGCTTCGGGACAGGGGAGACTGAAGCTTTCTTT. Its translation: CASSFGTGETEAFF.